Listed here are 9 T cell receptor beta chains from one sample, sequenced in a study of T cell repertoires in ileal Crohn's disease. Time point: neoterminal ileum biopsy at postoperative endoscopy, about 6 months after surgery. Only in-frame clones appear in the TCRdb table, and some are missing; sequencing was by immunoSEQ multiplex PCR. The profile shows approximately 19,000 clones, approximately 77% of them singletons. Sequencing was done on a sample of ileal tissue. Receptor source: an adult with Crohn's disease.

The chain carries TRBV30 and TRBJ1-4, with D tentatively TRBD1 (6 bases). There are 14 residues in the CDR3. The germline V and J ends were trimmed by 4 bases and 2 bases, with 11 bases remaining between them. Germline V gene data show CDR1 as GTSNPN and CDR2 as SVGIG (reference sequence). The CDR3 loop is CAWNRRGTNEKLFF. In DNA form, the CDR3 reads TGTGCCTGGAATCGTAGGGGGACTAATGAAAAACTGTTTTTT.

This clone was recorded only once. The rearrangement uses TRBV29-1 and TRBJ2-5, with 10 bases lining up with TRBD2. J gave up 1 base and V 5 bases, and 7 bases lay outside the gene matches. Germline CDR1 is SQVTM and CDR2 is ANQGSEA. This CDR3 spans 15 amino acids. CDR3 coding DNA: TGCAGCGTTTCGGTAGCGGGGGGTGTCCAAGAGACCCAGTACTTC. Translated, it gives CSVSVAGGVQETQYF.

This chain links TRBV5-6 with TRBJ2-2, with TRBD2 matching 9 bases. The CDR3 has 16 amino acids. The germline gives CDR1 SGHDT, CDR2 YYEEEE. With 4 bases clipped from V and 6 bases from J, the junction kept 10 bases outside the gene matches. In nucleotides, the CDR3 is TGTGCCAGCAGCAAGCTGGGCCTAGCGGGGTCCGGGGAGCTGTTTTTT. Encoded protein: CASSKLGLAGSGELFF.

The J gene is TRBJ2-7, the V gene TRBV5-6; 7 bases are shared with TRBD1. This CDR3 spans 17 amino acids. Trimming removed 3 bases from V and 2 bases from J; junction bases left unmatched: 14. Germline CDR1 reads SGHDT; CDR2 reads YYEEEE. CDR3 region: CASSSPRDSLKPYEQYF. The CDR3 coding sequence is TGTGCCAGCAGCTCGCCCCGGGACAGCCTCAAACCCTACGAGCAGTACTTC.

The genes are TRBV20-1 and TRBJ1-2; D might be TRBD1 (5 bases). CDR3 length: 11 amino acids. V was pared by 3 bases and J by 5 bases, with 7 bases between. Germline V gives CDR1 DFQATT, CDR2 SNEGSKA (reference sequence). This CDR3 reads CSARGLYGYTF. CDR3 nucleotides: TGCAGTGCTAGGGGGCTATATGGCTACACCTTC.

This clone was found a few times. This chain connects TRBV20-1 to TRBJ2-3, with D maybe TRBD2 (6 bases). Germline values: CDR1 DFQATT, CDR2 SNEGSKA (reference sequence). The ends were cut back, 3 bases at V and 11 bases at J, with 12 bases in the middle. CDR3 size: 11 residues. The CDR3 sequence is CSASTSFRQYF. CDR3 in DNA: TGCAGTGCTAGCACTAGCTTTAGGCAGTATTTT.

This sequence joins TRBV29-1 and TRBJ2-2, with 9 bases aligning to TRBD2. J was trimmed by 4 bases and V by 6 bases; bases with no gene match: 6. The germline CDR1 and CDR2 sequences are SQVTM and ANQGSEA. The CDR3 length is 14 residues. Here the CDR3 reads CSVSAGGPTGELFF. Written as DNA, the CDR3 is TGCAGCGTGTCAGCGGGAGGTCCCACCGGGGAGCTGTTTTTT.

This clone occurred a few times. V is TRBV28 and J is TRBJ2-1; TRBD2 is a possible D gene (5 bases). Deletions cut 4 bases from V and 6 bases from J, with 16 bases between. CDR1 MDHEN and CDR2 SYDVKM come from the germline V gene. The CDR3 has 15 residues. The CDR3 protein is CASSSPGLAGNEQFF. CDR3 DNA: TGTGCCAGCAGTTCCCCCGGGCTAGCCGGCAATGAGCAGTTCTTC. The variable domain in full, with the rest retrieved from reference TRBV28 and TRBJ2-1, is DVKVTQSSRYLVKRTGEKVFLECVQDMDHENMFWYRQDPGLGLRLIYFSYDVKMKEKGDIPEGYSVSREKKERFSLILESASTNQTSMYLCASSSPGLAGNEQFFGPGTRLTVL.

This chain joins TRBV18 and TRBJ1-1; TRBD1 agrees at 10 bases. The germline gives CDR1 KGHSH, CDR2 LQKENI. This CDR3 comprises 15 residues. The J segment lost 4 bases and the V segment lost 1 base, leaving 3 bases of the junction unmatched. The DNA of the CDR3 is TGTGCCAGCTCACCACAGACAGGGGGCCGCACTGAAGCTTTCTTT. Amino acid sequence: CASSPQTGGRTEAFF.